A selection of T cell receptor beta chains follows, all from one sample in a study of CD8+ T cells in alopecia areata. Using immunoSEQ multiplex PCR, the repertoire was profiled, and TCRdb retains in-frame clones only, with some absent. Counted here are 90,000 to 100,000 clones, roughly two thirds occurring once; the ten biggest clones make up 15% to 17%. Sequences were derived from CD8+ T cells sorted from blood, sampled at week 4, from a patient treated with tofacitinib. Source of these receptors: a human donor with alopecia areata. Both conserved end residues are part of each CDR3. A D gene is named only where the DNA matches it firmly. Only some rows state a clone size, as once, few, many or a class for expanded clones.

CDR3 DNA: TGTGCCAGCAGTTTTTCGGATTCCCGTAATGGCTACACCTTC; CDR3 protein: CASSFSDSRNGYTF; CDR3 length: 14; D gene: NA; V gene: TRBV27; J gene: TRBJ1-2; clone size: NA
CDR3 DNA: TGCGCCAGCAGCCAATACCGGGACAGGCCCTACGAGCAGTACTTC; CDR3 protein: CASSQYRDRPYEQYF; CDR3 length: 15; D gene: TRBD1; V gene: TRBV4-1; J gene: TRBJ2-7; clone size: once
CDR3 DNA: TGTGCCACCAGCAGATCAGGGGTTGGGGAGACCCAGTACTTC; CDR3 protein: CATSRSGVGETQYF; CDR3 length: 14; D gene: NA; V gene: TRBV15; J gene: TRBJ2-5; clone size: NA
CDR3 DNA: TGCGCCAGCAGCCCTAACCTAGCGGGAGGGAACGAGCAGTTCTTC; CDR3 protein: CASSPNLAGGNEQFF; CDR3 length: 15; D gene: TRBD2; V gene: TRBV4-3; J gene: TRBJ2-1; clone size: NA
CDR3 DNA: TGTGCCAGCAGCCACAGGGGGCTCAACGAGCAGTACTTC; CDR3 protein: CASSHRGLNEQYF; CDR3 length: 13; D gene: TRBD1; V gene: TRBV25-1; J gene: TRBJ2-7; clone size: NA
CDR3 DNA: TGTGCCTGGAGTGAGACTCTAGGGGGGCAGCCCCAGCATTTT; CDR3 protein: CAWSETLGGQPQHF; CDR3 length: 14; D gene: NA; V gene: TRBV30; J gene: TRBJ1-5; clone size: NA
CDR3 DNA: TGTGCCAGCAGCGCCCGACTAGCGAGAGCTAGCACAGATACGCAGTATTTT; CDR3 protein: CASSARLARASTDTQYF; CDR3 length: 17; D gene: TRBD2; V gene: TRBV7-9; J gene: TRBJ2-3; clone size: NA
CDR3 DNA: TGTGCCTGGAGTGTAGCAGGGTGGGACGAGCAGTACTTC; CDR3 protein: CAWSVAGWDEQYF; CDR3 length: 13; D gene: NA; V gene: TRBV30; J gene: TRBJ2-7; clone size: NA
CDR3 DNA: TGTGCCAGCAGCCTCCAAGAGACCCAGTACTTC; CDR3 protein: CASSLQETQYF; CDR3 length: 11; D gene: NA; V gene: TRBV13; J gene: TRBJ2-5; clone size: NA
CDR3 DNA: TGTGCCAGCAGCCGAACTTACAATGAGCAGTTCTTC; CDR3 protein: CASSRTYNEQFF; CDR3 length: 12; D gene: NA; V gene: TRBV14; J gene: TRBJ2-1; clone size: NA
CDR3 DNA: TGTGCCAGCAGTTGGACAGGGGGCTCCTACGAGCAGTACTTC; CDR3 protein: CASSWTGGSYEQYF; CDR3 length: 14; D gene: TRBD1; V gene: TRBV27; J gene: TRBJ2-7; clone size: once
CDR3 DNA: TGTGCCAGCAGTTTGACGACTAGCGGGACGTACCGTTCCTACGAGCAGTACTTC; CDR3 protein: CASSLTTSGTYRSYEQYF; CDR3 length: 18; D gene: TRBD2; V gene: TRBV28; J gene: TRBJ2-7; clone size: NA
CDR3 DNA: TGCGCCAGCAGCTTCTTTGGTGTCGAGCAGTACTTC; CDR3 protein: CASSFFGVEQYF; CDR3 length: 12; D gene: NA; V gene: TRBV5-1; J gene: TRBJ2-7; clone size: few
CDR3 DNA: TGTGCCAGCAGCTTAGAGGTCAGCCAAGAGACCCAGTACTTC; CDR3 protein: CASSLEVSQETQYF; CDR3 length: 14; D gene: NA; V gene: TRBV7-9; J gene: TRBJ2-5; clone size: once
CDR3 DNA: TGCGCCAGCAGCCAAGGACTAGGCACAGATACGCAGTATTTT; CDR3 protein: CASSQGLGTDTQYF; CDR3 length: 14; D gene: NA; V gene: TRBV4-3; J gene: TRBJ2-3; clone size: NA
CDR3 DNA: TGTGCCAGCAGTGACACCCCGGACAGCTACTATGGCTACACCTTC; CDR3 protein: CASSDTPDSYYGYTF; CDR3 length: 15; D gene: NA; V gene: TRBV2; J gene: TRBJ1-2; clone size: NA
CDR3 DNA: TGCAGCGTGGAGACAGGGGGGCTAAACTATGGCTACACCTTC; CDR3 protein: CSVETGGLNYGYTF; CDR3 length: 14; D gene: TRBD1; V gene: TRBV29-1; J gene: TRBJ1-2; clone size: few
CDR3 DNA: TGTGCCAGCAGTTACCTCGGGACTAGCGGGGCAGATACGCAGTATTTT; CDR3 protein: CASSYLGTSGADTQYF; CDR3 length: 16; D gene: TRBD2; V gene: TRBV27; J gene: TRBJ2-3; clone size: once
CDR3 DNA: TGTGCCAGCAGTCCCCAGTACTTC; CDR3 protein: CASSPQYF; CDR3 length: 8; D gene: NA; V gene: TRBV27; J gene: TRBJ2-5; clone size: few
CDR3 DNA: TGTGCCAGCAGCGTAGGGCCTAGCGGGGGAGTGAACACCGGGGAGCTGTTTTTT; CDR3 protein: CASSVGPSGGVNTGELFF; CDR3 length: 18; D gene: TRBD2; V gene: TRBV9; J gene: TRBJ2-2; clone size: NA
CDR3 DNA: TGTGCCTTTGGGTCCTACAATGAGCAGTTCTTC; CDR3 protein: CAFGSYNEQFF; CDR3 length: 11; D gene: NA; V gene: TRBV30; J gene: TRBJ2-1; clone size: NA
CDR3 DNA: TGCGCCAGCAGCCAAGATCGGGACAGGGTCTACGAGCAGTACTTC; CDR3 protein: CASSQDRDRVYEQYF; CDR3 length: 15; D gene: TRBD1; V gene: TRBV4-3; J gene: TRBJ2-7; clone size: NA
CDR3 DNA: TGTGCCAGCAGCTTAGGTTGGGCAGGAGAAGAGACCCAGTACTTC; CDR3 protein: CASSLGWAGEETQYF; CDR3 length: 15; D gene: NA; V gene: TRBV7-9; J gene: TRBJ2-5; clone size: NA
CDR3 DNA: TGTGCCAGCAGCTTGTCGGGGGAAGAGACCCAGTACTTC; CDR3 protein: CASSLSGEETQYF; CDR3 length: 13; D gene: NA; V gene: TRBV5-6; J gene: TRBJ2-5; clone size: few
CDR3 DNA: TGTGCCATCAGTGAACCAAGGACAGGGAATTTCTACGAGCAGTACTTC; CDR3 protein: CAISEPRTGNFYEQYF; CDR3 length: 16; D gene: TRBD1; V gene: TRBV10-3; J gene: TRBJ2-7; clone size: few
CDR3 DNA: TGTGCCAGCAGCGCCGGACGGAACACGGCACGTCAGCCCCAGCATTTT; CDR3 protein: CASSAGRNTARQPQHF; CDR3 length: 16; D gene: NA; V gene: TRBV13; J gene: TRBJ1-5; clone size: NA
CDR3 DNA: TGTGCCAGCAACGGGGGAGGGTTGGACGAGCAGTACTTC; CDR3 protein: CASNGGGLDEQYF; CDR3 length: 13; D gene: TRBD2; V gene: TRBV27; J gene: TRBJ2-7; clone size: NA
CDR3 DNA: TGTGCCAGCAGCTTAGCGGGGAGCGGTACTTGGGAGTTCTTC; CDR3 protein: CASSLAGSGTWEFF; CDR3 length: 14; D gene: NA; V gene: TRBV7-2; J gene: TRBJ2-1; clone size: NA
CDR3 DNA: TGTGCCAGCAGCTGGACTATGGGCTACGAGCAGTACTTC; CDR3 protein: CASSWTMGYEQYF; CDR3 length: 13; D gene: NA; V gene: TRBV27; J gene: TRBJ2-7; clone size: NA
CDR3 DNA: TGTGCCAGCAGCCTAACGGGTGGGGAGACCCAGTACTTC; CDR3 protein: CASSLTGGETQYF; CDR3 length: 13; D gene: NA; V gene: TRBV13; J gene: TRBJ2-5; clone size: few
CDR3 DNA: TGTGCCAGCAGTTTTACCGGGGGCGAGCAGTACTTC; CDR3 protein: CASSFTGGEQYF; CDR3 length: 12; D gene: NA; V gene: TRBV27; J gene: TRBJ2-7; clone size: NA
CDR3 DNA: TGCGCCAGCAGCCAAATAAACACTGAAGCTTTCTTT; CDR3 protein: CASSQINTEAFF; CDR3 length: 12; D gene: NA; V gene: TRBV4-1; J gene: TRBJ1-1; clone size: NA
CDR3 DNA: TGTGCCATCAGTGATGGTCCAGAGCAGTTCTTC; CDR3 protein: CAISDGPEQFF; CDR3 length: 11; D gene: NA; V gene: TRBV10-3; J gene: TRBJ2-1; clone size: NA
CDR3 DNA: TGTGCCAGCAGTGGGACTAGCGGGGATCTTCGCACAGATACGCAGTATTTT; CDR3 protein: CASSGTSGDLRTDTQYF; CDR3 length: 17; D gene: TRBD2; V gene: TRBV9; J gene: TRBJ2-3; clone size: few
CDR3 DNA: TGTGCCAGCAGCGTAGGTACGGGGGTCTACGAGCAGTACTTC; CDR3 protein: CASSVGTGVYEQYF; CDR3 length: 14; D gene: NA; V gene: TRBV9; J gene: TRBJ2-7; clone size: few
CDR3 DNA: TGTGCCAGCAGCGCCCGCGGGACTAACGACAATGAGCAGTTCTTC; CDR3 protein: CASSARGTNDNEQFF; CDR3 length: 15; D gene: TRBD2; V gene: TRBV9; J gene: TRBJ2-1; clone size: few
CDR3 DNA: TGTGCCAGCAAAGAGACGACAGGGTGGACCGACTACGAGCAGTACTTC; CDR3 protein: CASKETTGWTDYEQYF; CDR3 length: 16; D gene: TRBD1; V gene: TRBV11-1; J gene: TRBJ2-7; clone size: NA
CDR3 DNA: TGTGCCAGCAGTTTGGCAGTTTCGGCTTACGAGCAGTACTTC; CDR3 protein: CASSLAVSAYEQYF; CDR3 length: 14; D gene: NA; V gene: TRBV27; J gene: TRBJ2-7; clone size: NA
CDR3 DNA: TGTGCCAGCAGCTTTTTAGCGGTGTACACAGATACGCAGTATTTT; CDR3 protein: CASSFLAVYTDTQYF; CDR3 length: 15; D gene: NA; V gene: TRBV7-8; J gene: TRBJ2-3; clone size: few
CDR3 DNA: TGTGCCAGCACTGGACAGGAGAACACTGAAGCTTTCTTT; CDR3 protein: CASTGQENTEAFF; CDR3 length: 13; D gene: TRBD1; V gene: TRBV2; J gene: TRBJ1-1; clone size: NA
CDR3 DNA: TGTGCCAGCAGCTTTGGAGGCGGTAATGAAAAACTGTTTTTT; CDR3 protein: CASSFGGGNEKLFF; CDR3 length: 14; D gene: NA; V gene: TRBV7-6; J gene: TRBJ1-4; clone size: NA
CDR3 DNA: TGTGCCTCGAAGGGCTCCTACGAGCAGTACTTC; CDR3 protein: CASKGSYEQYF; CDR3 length: 11; D gene: NA; V gene: TRBV10-3; J gene: TRBJ2-7; clone size: once
CDR3 DNA: TGTGCCACCAGCAGAGACCGACAGTCTCAGCCCCAGCATTTT; CDR3 protein: CATSRDRQSQPQHF; CDR3 length: 14; D gene: NA; V gene: TRBV15; J gene: TRBJ1-5; clone size: few
CDR3 DNA: TGTGCCAGCAGCCCGGCGCGGGGGTCACACACCGGGGAGCTGTTTTTT; CDR3 protein: CASSPARGSHTGELFF; CDR3 length: 16; D gene: TRBD2; V gene: TRBV7-9; J gene: TRBJ2-2; clone size: NA
CDR3 DNA: TGTGCCAGTAGTATCCGCCCCCAGCATTTT; CDR3 protein: CASSIRPQHF; CDR3 length: 10; D gene: NA; V gene: TRBV19; J gene: TRBJ1-5; clone size: NA
CDR3 DNA: TGTGCCAGCAGCCAAGCGGGGGGGCCGGTAGATACGCAGTATTTT; CDR3 protein: CASSQAGGPVDTQYF; CDR3 length: 15; D gene: TRBD2; V gene: TRBV4-2; J gene: TRBJ2-3; clone size: NA
CDR3 DNA: TGTGCCAGCAGTCCAGTCGGGGACACTGAAGCTTTCTTT; CDR3 protein: CASSPVGDTEAFF; CDR3 length: 13; D gene: NA; V gene: TRBV6-5; J gene: TRBJ1-1; clone size: NA
CDR3 DNA: TGTGCCAGCAGCTCGGCGGACCACCAAGAGACCCAGTACTTC; CDR3 protein: CASSSADHQETQYF; CDR3 length: 14; D gene: NA; V gene: TRBV7-9; J gene: TRBJ2-5; clone size: many
CDR3 DNA: TGCGCCAGCAGCCAAGACAGGGGTTTCAATTCACCCCTCCACTTT; CDR3 protein: CASSQDRGFNSPLHF; CDR3 length: 15; D gene: NA; V gene: TRBV4-3; J gene: TRBJ1-6; clone size: NA
CDR3 DNA: TGTGCCAGCAGTCATAAAGGGGACGAAGCTTTCTTT; CDR3 protein: CASSHKGDEAFF; CDR3 length: 12; D gene: NA; V gene: TRBV11-2; J gene: TRBJ1-1; clone size: NA